This T cell receptor (beta chain) was sequenced for a study of blood T cell repertoires in COVID-19. Study at large: Sites across the United States, Italy and Spain contributed samples from acute and convalescent COVID-19. Sources were T cells, B-cell-depleted T cells, or PBMCs; the material itself was cDNA or gDNA.

Germline loops: CDR1 LGHDT, CDR2 YNNKEL (reference sequence). The CDR3 runs 16 residues. The ends lost 0 bases at V and 1 base at J; junction bases unmatched: 3. Under the authors' procedure: It was from reference gene primer amplification that nucleated cell counts were estimated. The table came from immunoSEQ multiplex PCR; TCRdb's copy has only in-frame clones and leaves some out. The V and J calls and the clone size are those of that table, but D and trimming were determined from the DNA. Here the sample spans 70,000 to 90,000 clones, under 85% being singletons. The TCR was taken from a man in his 70s with acute or convalescent COVID-19. This chain links TRBV3-1 (or the pseudogene TRBV3-2) with TRBJ2-5, with 9 positions matching TRBD2. The specimen sequenced was peripheral blood. The DNA of the CDR3 is TGTGCCAGCAGCCAAGATACTAGCGGGTTCCAAGAGACCCAGTACTTC. This codes for CASSQDTSGFQETQYF.